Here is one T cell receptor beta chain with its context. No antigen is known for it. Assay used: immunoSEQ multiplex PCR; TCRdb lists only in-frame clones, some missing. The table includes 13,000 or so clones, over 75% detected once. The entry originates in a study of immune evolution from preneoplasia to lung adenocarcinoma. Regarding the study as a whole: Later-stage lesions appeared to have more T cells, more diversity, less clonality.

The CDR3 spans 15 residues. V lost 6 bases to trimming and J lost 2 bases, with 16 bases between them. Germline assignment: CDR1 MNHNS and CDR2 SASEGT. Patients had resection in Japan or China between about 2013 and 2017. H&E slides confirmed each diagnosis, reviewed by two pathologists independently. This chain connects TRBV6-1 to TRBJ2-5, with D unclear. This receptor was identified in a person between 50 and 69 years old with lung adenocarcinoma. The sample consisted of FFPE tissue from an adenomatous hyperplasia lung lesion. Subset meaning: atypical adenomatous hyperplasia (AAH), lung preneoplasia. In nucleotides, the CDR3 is TGTGCCAGCAGAGACCGATGGCAGAAACAAGAGACCCAGTACTTC. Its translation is CASRDRWQKQETQYF.